Below, 7 T cell receptor beta chains from the same sample are listed, as sequenced in a study of T-cell reconstitution after alpha-beta-depleted transplantation in children. Preparing the TCRbeta library involved the use of unique molecular identifiers. In TCRdb, the PCR reads were re-called with MiXCR into one record per CDR3 protein. Of about 1,000,000 distinct CDR3 sequences in the sample, about 26% were seen once. The source material was PBMCs, mostly from graft donor cells, sampled 360 days after TCRalphabeta/CD19-depleted stem cell transplant. The receptors derive from a boy under two years old who had a stem cell transplant for SCID, so the T cells may come from the graft donor.

This clonotype was counted between two and nine times. V and J are TRBV7-6 and TRBJ1-3; 11 bases fit TRBD1. J was trimmed by 15 bases and V by 5 bases; bases with no gene match: 6. The germline V gene has CDR1 SGHVS and CDR2 FNYEAQ. The CDR3 is 12 amino acids. Written as DNA, the CDR3 is TGTGCCAGCAGCGGGAGGACAGGGGGCACATATTTT. It yields the protein CASSGRTGGTYF.

The rearrangement uses TRBV7-2 and TRBJ2-7, with D tentatively TRBD2 (5 bases). The CDR3 totals 17 residues. Germline assignment: CDR1 SGHTA and CDR2 FQGNSA. Trimming took 2 bases from V and 3 from J, leaving 20 bases between them. The CDR3 DNA reads TGTGCCAGCAGCTTATCGAGTTGGAGGCGGCCGGTCTACGAGCAGTACTTC. Its translation is CASSLSSWRRPVYEQYF.

Only a few counts were recorded for this clonotype. V usage is TRBV29-1 and J usage is TRBJ2-2; 9 nucleotides match TRBD1. Trimming at V came to 5 bases and at J to 0 bases, leaving 10 bases not matched to a gene. The CDR3 is 17 amino acids. The germline V gene has CDR1 SQVTM and CDR2 ANQGSEA. The CDR3 DNA reads as TGCAGCGTTCGGGACCGAAGACAGGGGGCGAACACCGGGGAGCTGTTTTTT. This codes for CSVRDRRQGANTGELFF.

This clonotype turned up a few times. The chain employs TRBV20-1 and TRBJ2-3; 14 nucleotides match TRBD2. Trimming at V came to 0 bases and at J to 2 bases, leaving 7 bases not matched to a gene. The CDR3 is 18 amino acids. Germline CDR1 DFQATT, CDR2 SNEGSKA (reference sequence). CDR3 amino acids: CSAREWETSGGVTDTQYF. In DNA form, the CDR3 reads TGCAGTGCTAGAGAGTGGGAGACTAGCGGGGGGGTCACAGATACGCAGTATTTT.

The genes are TRBV10-3 and TRBJ2-7; TRBD1 aligns across 12 bases. CDR3 length equals 13 residues. The V and J ends lost 7 bases and 7 bases, in that order; junction bases with no gene match: 5. The germline CDR1 and CDR2 sequences are ENHRY and SYGVKD. CDR3 nucleotide sequence: TGTGCCATCATGGGACAGGGGGCTTTAGAGCAGTACTTC. Its translation is CAIMGQGALEQYF.

This clonotype showed up many times. The gene calls are TRBV28 and TRBJ2-7, with a weak D call TRBD2 (5 bases). This CDR3 is built from 13 residues. CDR1 is MDHEN and CDR2 is SYDVKM in the germline V gene. Trimming left V 5 bases short and J 2 bases short, with 10 bases between. The CDR3 here is CASSRGGPYEQYF. Here the CDR3 DNA reads TGTGCCAGCAGTCGGGGTGGCCCCTACGAGCAGTACTTC.

This clonotype was seen only a few times. The genes are TRBV12-3 or TRBV12-4 and TRBJ2-1; 11 positions agree with TRBD2. The V gene end was trimmed by 3 bases and the J gene end by 7 bases; junction bases not matched to a gene: 2. The CDR3 contains 14 residues. This CDR3 reads CASSFRLAGNEQFF. CDR3 DNA sequence: TGTGCCAGCAGTTTCAGACTAGCGGGGAATGAGCAGTTCTTC.